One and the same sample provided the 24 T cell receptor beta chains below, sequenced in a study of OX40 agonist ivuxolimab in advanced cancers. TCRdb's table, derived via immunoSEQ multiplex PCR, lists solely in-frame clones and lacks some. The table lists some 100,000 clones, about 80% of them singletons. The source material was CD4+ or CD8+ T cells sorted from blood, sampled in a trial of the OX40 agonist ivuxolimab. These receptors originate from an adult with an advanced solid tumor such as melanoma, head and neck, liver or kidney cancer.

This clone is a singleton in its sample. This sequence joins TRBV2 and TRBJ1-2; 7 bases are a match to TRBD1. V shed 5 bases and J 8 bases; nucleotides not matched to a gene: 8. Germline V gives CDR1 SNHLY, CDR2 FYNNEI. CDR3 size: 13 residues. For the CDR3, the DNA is TGTGCCAGCAGTCCGGACAGGCCGAGGGGCTACACCTTC. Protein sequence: CASSPDRPRGYTF.

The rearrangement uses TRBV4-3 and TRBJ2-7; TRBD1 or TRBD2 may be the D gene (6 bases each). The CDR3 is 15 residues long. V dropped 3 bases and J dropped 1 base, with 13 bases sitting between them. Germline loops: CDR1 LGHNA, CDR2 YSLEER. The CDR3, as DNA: TGCGCCAGCAGCCAGGACGGGGGCCCGTCCTACGAGCAGTACTTC. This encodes CASSQDGGPSYEQYF.

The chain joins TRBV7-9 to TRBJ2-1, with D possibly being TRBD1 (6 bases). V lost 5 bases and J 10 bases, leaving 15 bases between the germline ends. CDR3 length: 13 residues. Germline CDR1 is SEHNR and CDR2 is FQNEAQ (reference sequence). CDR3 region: CASSAGQNDEQFF. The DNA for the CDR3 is TGTGCCAGCAGCGCCGGACAGAACGACGAGCAGTTCTTC.

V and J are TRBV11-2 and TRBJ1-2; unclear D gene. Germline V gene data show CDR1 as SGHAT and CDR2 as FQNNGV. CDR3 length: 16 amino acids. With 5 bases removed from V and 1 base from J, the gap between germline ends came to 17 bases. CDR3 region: CASSPSIGLVNYGYTF. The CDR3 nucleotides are TGTGCCAGCAGCCCCAGCATTGGGTTAGTTAACTATGGCTACACCTTC.

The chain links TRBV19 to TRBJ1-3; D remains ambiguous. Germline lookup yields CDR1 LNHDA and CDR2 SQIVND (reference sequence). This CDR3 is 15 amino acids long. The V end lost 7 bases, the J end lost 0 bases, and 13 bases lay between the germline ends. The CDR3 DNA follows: TGTGCCAGTACCACCAGGACGGGCTCTGGAAACACCATATATTTT. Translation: CASTTRTGSGNTIYF.

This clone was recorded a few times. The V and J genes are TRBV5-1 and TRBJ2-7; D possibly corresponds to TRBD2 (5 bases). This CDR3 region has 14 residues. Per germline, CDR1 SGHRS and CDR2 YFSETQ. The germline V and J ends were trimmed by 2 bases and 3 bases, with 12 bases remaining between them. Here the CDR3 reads CASSFRGSNYEQYF. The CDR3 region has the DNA TGCGCCAGCAGCTTTCGAGGGAGTAACTACGAGCAGTACTTC.

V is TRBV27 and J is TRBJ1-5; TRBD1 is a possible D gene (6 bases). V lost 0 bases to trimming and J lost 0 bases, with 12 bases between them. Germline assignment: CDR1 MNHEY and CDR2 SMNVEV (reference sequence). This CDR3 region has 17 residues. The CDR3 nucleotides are TGTGCCAGCAGTTTATCCGGGACACAACATAGCAATCAGCCCCAGCATTTT. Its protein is CASSLSGTQHSNQPQHF.

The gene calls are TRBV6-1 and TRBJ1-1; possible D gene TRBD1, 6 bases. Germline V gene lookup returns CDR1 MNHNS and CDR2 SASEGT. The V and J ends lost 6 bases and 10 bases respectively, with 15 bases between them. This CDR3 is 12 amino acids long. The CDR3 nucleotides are TGTGCCAGCAGATTACAGGGTTTGGGAGCTTTCTTT. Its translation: CASRLQGLGAFF.

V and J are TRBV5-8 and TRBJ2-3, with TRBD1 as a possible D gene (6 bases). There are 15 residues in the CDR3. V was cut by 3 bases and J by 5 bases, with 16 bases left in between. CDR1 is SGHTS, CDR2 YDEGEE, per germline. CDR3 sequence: CASSSGTPLEDTQYF. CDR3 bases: TGTGCCAGCAGCTCTGGGACACCCCTAGAAGATACGCAGTATTTT.

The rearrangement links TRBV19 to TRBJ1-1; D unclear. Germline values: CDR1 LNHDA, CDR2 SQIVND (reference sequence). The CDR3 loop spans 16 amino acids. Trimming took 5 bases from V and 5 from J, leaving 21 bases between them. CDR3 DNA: TGTGCCAGTAGTCCACACCGTGTAGGGTGGTGGACTGAAGCTTTCTTT. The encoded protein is CASSPHRVGWWTEAFF.

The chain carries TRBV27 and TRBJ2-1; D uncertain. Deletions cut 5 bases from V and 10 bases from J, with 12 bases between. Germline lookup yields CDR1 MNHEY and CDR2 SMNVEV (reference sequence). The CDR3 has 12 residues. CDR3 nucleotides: TGTGCCAGCAGTCCCCAGAAGGGAGAGCAGTTCTTC. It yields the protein CASSPQKGEQFF.

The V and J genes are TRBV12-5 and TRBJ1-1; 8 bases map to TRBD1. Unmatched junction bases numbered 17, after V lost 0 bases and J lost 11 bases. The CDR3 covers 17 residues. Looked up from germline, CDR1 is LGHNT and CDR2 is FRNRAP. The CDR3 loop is CASGLVMDRAGQAYAFF. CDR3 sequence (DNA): TGTGCTAGTGGTTTGGTTATGGACAGGGCTGGCCAGGCCTACGCTTTCTTT. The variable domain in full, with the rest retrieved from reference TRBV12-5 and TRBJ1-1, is DARVTQTPRHKVTEMGQEVTMRCQPILGHNTVFWYRQTMMQGLELLAYFRNRAPLDDSGMPKDRFSAEMPDATLATLKIQPSEPRDSAVYFCASGLVMDRAGQAYAFFGQGTRLTVV.

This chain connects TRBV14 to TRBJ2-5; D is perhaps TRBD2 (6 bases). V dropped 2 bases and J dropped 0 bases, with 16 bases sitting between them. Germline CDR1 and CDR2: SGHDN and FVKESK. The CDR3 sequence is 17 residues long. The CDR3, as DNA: TGTGCCAGCAGCCAAACCCCGGGACTTCGGTACCAAGAGACCCAGTACTTC. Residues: CASSQTPGLRYQETQYF.

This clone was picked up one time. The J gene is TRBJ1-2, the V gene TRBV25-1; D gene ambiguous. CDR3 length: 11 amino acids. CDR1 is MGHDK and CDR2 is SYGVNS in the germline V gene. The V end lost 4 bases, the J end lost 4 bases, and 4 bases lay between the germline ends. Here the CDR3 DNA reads TGTGCCAGCAGTGGAATCTATGGCTACACCTTC. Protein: CASSGIYGYTF.

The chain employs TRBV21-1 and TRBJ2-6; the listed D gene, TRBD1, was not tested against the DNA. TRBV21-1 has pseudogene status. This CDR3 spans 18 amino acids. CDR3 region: CASSKAAGAPSGANVLTF. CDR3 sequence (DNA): TGTGCCAGCAGCAAAGCGGCAGGGGCCCCCTCTGGGGCCAACGTCCTGACTTTC.

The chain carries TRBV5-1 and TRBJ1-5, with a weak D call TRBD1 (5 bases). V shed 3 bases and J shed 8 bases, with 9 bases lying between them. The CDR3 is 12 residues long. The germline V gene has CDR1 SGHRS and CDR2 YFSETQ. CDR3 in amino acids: CASSSDIEPQHF. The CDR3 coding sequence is TGCGCCAGCAGCTCGGACATTGAGCCCCAGCATTTT.

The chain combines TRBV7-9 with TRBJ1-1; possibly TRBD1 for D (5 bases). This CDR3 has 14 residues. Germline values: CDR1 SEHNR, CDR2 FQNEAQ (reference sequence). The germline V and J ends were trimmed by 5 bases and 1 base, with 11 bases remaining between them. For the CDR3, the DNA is TGTGCCAGCAGCGCGGGACTCTCGAACACTGAAGCTTTCTTT. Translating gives CASSAGLSNTEAFF.

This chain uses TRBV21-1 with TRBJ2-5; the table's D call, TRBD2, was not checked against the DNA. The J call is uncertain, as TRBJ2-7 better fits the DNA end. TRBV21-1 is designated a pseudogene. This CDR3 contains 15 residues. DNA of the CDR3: TGTGCCAGCAGCAAAGTGGCAGTGAACCACTACGAGCAGTACTTC. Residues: CASSKVAVNHYEQYF.

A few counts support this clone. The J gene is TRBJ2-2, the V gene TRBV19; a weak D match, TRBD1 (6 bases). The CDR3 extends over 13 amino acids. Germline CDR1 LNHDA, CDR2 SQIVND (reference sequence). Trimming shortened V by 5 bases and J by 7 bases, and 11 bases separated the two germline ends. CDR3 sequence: CASSRQGSGELFF. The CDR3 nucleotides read TGTGCCAGTAGTCGGCAGGGGAGCGGGGAGCTGTTTTTT.

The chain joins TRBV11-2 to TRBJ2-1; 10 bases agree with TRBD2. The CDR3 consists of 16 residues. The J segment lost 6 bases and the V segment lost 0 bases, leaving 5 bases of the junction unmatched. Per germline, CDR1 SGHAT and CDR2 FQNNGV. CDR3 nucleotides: TGTGCCAGCAGCTTAGATCGGGCTAGCGGGGGCAATGAGCAGTTCTTC. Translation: CASSLDRASGGNEQFF. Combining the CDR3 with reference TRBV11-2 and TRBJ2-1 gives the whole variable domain EAGVAQSPRYKIIEKRQSVAFWCNPISGHATLYWYQQILGQGPKLLIQFQNNGVVDDSQLPKDRFSAERLKGVDSTLKIQPAKLEDSAVYLCASSLDRASGGNEQFFGPGTRLTVL.

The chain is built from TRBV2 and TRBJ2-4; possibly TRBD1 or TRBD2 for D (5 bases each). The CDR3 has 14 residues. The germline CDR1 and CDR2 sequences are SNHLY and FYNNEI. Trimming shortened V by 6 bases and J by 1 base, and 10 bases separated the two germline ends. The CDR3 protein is CASRRGQAKNIQYF. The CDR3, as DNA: TGTGCCAGCAGGAGGGGCCAGGCCAAAAACATTCAGTACTTC.

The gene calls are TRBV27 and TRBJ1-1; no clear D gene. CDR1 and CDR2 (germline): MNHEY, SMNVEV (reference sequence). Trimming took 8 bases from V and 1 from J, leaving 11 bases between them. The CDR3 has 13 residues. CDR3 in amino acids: CASGRLGNTEAFF. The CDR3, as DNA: TGTGCCAGCGGACGGCTGGGGAACACTGAAGCTTTCTTT.

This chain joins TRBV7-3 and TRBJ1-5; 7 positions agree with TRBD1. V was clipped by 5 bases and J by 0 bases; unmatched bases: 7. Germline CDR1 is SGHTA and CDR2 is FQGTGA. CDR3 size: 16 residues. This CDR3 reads CASSQGGTDSNQPQHF. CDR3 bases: TGTGCCAGCAGCCAAGGGGGGACAGATAGCAATCAGCCCCAGCATTTT.

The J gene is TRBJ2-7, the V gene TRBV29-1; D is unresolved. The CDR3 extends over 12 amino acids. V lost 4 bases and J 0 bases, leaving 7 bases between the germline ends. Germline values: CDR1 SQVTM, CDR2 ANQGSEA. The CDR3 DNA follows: TGCAGCGTTGCCAGGAACTCCTACGAGCAGTACTTC. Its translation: CSVARNSYEQYF.